Given below is one TCR beta chain in context. The data were obtained in a study of T-cell memory formation after mild COVID-19. TCRdb fed the 5' RACE reads into MiXCR, producing one record per CDR3 protein. The repertoire holds roughly 480,000 distinct CDR3 sequences, with roughly 25% as singletons. The TCR sequence derives from an adult woman who had mild COVID-19 (a few samples of this study predate the infection). Cell type and time point are not known. The material sequenced was PBMCs or a T cell subset sorted from them (not recorded which).

DNA of the CDR3: TGCGCCAGCAGCCAAGTCTTGGGAGAAGGATCCTACGAGCAGTACTTC. It translates to CASSQVLGEGSYEQYF. The rearrangement joins TRBV4-1 to TRBJ2-7; D perhaps matches TRBD2 (5 bases). The germline CDR1 and CDR2 sequences are MGHRA and YSYEKL. Trimming removed 1 base from V and 1 base from J, with 14 bases in between. The CDR3 is made up of 16 amino acids.